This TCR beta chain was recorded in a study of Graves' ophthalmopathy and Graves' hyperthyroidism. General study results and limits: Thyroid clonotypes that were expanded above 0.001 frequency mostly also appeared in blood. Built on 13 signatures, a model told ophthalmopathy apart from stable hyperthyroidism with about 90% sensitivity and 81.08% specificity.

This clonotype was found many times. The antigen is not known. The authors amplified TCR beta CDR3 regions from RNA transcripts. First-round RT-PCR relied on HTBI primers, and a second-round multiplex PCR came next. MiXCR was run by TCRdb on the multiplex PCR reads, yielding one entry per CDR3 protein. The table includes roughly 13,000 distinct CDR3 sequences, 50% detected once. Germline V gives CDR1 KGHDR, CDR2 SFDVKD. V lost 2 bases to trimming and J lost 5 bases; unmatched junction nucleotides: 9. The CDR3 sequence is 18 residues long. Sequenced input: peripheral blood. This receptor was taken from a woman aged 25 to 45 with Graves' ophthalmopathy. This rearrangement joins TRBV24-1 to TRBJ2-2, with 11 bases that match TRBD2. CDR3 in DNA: TGTGCCACCAGTGATTCAGTAATGGGGACTAGCGGTACCGGGGAGCTGTTTTTT. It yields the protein CATSDSVMGTSGTGELFF.